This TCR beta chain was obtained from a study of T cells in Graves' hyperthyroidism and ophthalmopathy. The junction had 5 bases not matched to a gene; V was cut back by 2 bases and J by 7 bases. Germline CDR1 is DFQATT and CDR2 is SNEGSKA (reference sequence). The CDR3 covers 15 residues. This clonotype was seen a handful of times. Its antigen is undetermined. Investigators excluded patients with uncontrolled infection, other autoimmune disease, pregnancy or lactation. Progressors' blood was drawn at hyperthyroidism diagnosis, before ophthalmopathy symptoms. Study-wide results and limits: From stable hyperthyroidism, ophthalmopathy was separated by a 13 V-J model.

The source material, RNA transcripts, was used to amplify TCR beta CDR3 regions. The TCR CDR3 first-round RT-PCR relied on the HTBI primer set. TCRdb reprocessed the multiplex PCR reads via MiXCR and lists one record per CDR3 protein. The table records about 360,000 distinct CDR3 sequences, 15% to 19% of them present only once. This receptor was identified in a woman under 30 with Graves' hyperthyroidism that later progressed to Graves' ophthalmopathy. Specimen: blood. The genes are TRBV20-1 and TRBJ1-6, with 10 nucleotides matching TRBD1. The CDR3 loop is CSARNRTGGNSPLHF. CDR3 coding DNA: TGCAGTGCTAGAAATAGGACAGGGGGGAATTCACCCCTCCACTTT.